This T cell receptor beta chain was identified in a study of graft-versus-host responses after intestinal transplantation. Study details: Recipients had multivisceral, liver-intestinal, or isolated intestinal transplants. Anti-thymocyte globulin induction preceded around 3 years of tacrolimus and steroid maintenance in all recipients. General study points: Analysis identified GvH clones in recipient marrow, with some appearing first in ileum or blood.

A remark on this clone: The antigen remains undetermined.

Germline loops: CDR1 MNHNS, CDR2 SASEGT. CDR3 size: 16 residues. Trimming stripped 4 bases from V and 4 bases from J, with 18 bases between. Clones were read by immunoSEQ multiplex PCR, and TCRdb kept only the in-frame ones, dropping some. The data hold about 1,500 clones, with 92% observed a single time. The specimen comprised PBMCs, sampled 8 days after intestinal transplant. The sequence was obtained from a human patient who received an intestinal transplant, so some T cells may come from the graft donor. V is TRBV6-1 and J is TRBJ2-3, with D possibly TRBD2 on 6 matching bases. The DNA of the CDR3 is TGTGCCAGCAGTGTCTCCAGACAGTCGGGGGCAGATACGCAGTATTTT. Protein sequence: CASSVSRQSGADTQYF.